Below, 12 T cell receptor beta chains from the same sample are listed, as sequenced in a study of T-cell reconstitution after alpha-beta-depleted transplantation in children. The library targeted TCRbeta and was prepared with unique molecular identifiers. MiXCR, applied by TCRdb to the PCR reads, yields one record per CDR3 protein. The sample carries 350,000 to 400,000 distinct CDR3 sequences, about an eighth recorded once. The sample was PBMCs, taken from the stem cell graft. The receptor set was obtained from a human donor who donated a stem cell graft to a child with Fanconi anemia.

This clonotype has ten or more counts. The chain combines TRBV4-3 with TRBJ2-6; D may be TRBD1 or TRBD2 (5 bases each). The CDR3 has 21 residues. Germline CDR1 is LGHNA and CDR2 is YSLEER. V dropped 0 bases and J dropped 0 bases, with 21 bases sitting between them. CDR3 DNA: TGCGCCAGCAGCCAAGAAGGGGTAGGGAGAACGGAGAGCTCTGGGGCCAACGTCCTGACTTTC. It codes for CASSQEGVGRTESSGANVLTF.

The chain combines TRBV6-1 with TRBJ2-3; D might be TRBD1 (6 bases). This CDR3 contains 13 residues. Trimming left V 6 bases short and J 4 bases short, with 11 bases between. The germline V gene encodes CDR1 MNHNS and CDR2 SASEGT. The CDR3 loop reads CASSQGNSDTQYF. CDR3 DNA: TGTGCCAGCAGCCAGGGGAACTCAGATACGCAGTATTTT.

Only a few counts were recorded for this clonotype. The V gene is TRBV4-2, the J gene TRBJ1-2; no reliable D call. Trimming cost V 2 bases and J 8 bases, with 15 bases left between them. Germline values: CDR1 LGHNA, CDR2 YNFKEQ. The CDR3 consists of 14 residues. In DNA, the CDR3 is TGTGCCAGCAGCCAAACTGGCAAGTCGTCCGGCTACACCTTC. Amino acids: CASSQTGKSSGYTF.

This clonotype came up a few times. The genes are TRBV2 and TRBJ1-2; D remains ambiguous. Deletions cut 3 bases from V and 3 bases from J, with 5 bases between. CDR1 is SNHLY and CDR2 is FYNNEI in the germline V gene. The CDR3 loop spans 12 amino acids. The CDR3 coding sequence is TGTGCCAGCAGTGAGGTGGACTATGGCTACACCTTC. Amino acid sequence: CASSEVDYGYTF.

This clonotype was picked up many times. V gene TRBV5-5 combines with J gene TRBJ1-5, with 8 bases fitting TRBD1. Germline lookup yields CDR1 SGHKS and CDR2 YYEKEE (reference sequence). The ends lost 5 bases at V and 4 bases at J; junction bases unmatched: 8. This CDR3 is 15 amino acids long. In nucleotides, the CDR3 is TGTGCCAGCAGTTTAACAGGGGGACGGAATCAGCCCCAGCATTTT. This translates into CASSLTGGRNQPQHF.

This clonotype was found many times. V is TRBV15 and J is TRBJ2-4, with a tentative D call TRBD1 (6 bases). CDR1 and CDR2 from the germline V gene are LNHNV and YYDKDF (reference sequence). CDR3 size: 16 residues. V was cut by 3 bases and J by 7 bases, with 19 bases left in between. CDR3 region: CATSSRTPTGFNIQYF. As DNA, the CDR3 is TGTGCCACCAGCAGCCGCACTCCCACAGGGTTCAACATTCAGTACTTC.

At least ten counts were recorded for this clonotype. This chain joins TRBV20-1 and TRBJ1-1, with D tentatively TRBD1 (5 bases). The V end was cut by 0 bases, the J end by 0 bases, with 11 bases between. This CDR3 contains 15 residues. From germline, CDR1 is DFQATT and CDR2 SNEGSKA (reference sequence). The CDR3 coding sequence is TGCAGTGCTAGAGATCCCAGGGCCTTGAACACTGAAGCTTTCTTT. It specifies CSARDPRALNTEAFF.

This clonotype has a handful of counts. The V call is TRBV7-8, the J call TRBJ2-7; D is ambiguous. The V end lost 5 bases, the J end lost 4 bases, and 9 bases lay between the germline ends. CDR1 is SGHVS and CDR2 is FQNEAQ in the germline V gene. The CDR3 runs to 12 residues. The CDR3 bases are TGTGCCAGCAGCCCAAAGCGTTACGAGCAGTACTTC. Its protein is CASSPKRYEQYF.

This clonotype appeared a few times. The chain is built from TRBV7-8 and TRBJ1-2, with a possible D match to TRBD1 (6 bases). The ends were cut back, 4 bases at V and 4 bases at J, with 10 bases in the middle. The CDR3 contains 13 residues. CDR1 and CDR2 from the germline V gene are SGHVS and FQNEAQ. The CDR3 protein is CASSSRGGYGYTF. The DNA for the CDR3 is TGTGCCAGCAGCTCGAGGGGGGGCTATGGCTACACCTTC. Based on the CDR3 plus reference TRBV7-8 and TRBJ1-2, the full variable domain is GAGVSQSPRYKVAKRGQDVALRCDPISGHVSLFWYQQALGQGPEFLTYFQNEAQLDKSGLPSDRFFAERPEGSVSTLKIQRTQQEDSAVYLCASSSRGGYGYTFGSGTRLTVV.

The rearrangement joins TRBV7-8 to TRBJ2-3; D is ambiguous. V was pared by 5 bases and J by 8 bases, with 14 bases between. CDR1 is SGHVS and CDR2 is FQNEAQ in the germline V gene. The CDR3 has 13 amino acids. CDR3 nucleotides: TGTGCCAGCAGCAGCCTGCCCGGGTTTACGCAGTATTTT. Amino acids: CASSSLPGFTQYF.

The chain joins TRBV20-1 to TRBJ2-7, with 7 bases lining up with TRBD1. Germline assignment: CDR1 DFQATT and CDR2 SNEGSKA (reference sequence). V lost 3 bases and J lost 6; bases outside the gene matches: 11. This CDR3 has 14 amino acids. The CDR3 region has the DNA TGCAGTGCTAGTTTTGTAGGGGGCACCTCCGAGCAGTACGTC. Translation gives CSASFVGGTSEQYV.

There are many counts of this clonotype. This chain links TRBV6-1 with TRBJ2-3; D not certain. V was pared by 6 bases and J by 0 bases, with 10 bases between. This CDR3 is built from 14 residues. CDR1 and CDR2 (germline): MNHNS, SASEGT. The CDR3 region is CASRAYTSTDTQYF. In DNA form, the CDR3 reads TGTGCCAGCAGAGCCTACACTAGCACAGATACGCAGTATTTT.